These T cell receptor beta chains were read from a single sample in a study of T cell responses to AZD1222 COVID-19 vaccine. Profiling relied on immunoSEQ multiplex PCR, and the TCRdb table lists in-frame clones only, not all of them. This sample carries tens of thousands of clones, around three quarters of them seen once, and the ten largest clones take 27%. This sample comprised peripheral blood, obtained 28 days after the second dose of the MenACWY control vaccine. The origin of the receptors is an adult who received the MenACWY meningococcal vaccine as a control. CDR3s include the opening cysteine and the closing phenylalanine or tryptophan. Fields, in order: D gene, clone size, J gene, V gene, CDR3 protein, CDR3 DNA. A D gene is named only where the DNA matches it firmly. Not every row has a clone size; where given, it reads once, few, many or a size class.

d_gene: .; abundance: once; j_gene: TRBJ2-2; v_gene: TRBV7-3; CDR3aa: CASSLRASDTGELFF; CDR3nt: TGTGCCAGCAGCTTAAGGGCGTCAGACACCGGGGAGCTGTTTTTT
d_gene: .; abundance: .; j_gene: TRBJ1-3; v_gene: TRBV6-5; CDR3aa: CASSYSTGTPGNTIYF; CDR3nt: TGTGCCAGCAGTTACTCCACAGGGACCCCTGGAAACACCATATATTTT
d_gene: .; abundance: .; j_gene: TRBJ1-1; v_gene: TRBV4-1; CDR3aa: CASSQAPSPKGNTEAFF; CDR3nt: TGCGCCAGCAGCCAAGCGCCGTCCCCAAAGGGGAACACTGAAGCTTTCTTT
d_gene: TRBD2; abundance: .; j_gene: TRBJ2-5; v_gene: TRBV6-2/TRBV6-3; CDR3aa: CASSRPIASGQETQYF; CDR3nt: TGTGCCAGCAGTCGACCTATAGCTAGCGGACAAGAGACCCAGTACTTC
d_gene: .; abundance: .; j_gene: TRBJ2-1; v_gene: TRBV2; CDR3aa: CASSAPAPGAYNEQFF; CDR3nt: TGTGCCAGCAGTGCCCCGGCTCCGGGGGCCTACAATGAGCAGTTCTTC
d_gene: .; abundance: .; j_gene: TRBJ2-3; v_gene: TRBV11-2; CDR3aa: CASRNFRAGDTQYF; CDR3nt: TGTGCCAGCAGAAACTTCAGGGCTGGAGATACGCAGTATTTT
d_gene: TRBD1; abundance: .; j_gene: TRBJ2-7; v_gene: TRBV6-5; CDR3aa: CATTQGGGPYEQYF; CDR3nt: TGTGCCACCACTCAAGGGGGCGGGCCCTACGAGCAGTACTTC
d_gene: TRBD1; abundance: .; j_gene: TRBJ1-3; v_gene: TRBV11-2; CDR3aa: CASSADREGNTIYF; CDR3nt: TGTGCCAGCAGCGCGGACAGGGAGGGAAACACCATATATTTT
d_gene: TRBD1; abundance: .; j_gene: TRBJ1-1; v_gene: TRBV5-1; CDR3aa: CASSPRQGGMGKEAFF; CDR3nt: TGCGCCAGCAGCCCTAGACAGGGGGGGATGGGAAAGGAAGCTTTCTTT
d_gene: TRBD2; abundance: .; j_gene: TRBJ2-2; v_gene: TRBV11-2; CDR3aa: CASKAGGRAAGELFF; CDR3nt: TGTGCCAGCAAAGCGGGCGGGAGGGCCGCCGGGGAGCTGTTTTTT
d_gene: .; abundance: few; j_gene: TRBJ2-3; v_gene: TRBV5-4; CDR3aa: CARQDKEDTQYF; CDR3nt: TGTGCCCGACAGGACAAGGAAGATACGCAGTATTTT
d_gene: .; abundance: once; j_gene: TRBJ2-7; v_gene: TRBV11-2; CDR3aa: CASSLAPEGQAGHEQYF; CDR3nt: TGTGCCAGCAGCTTAGCGCCCGAAGGACAGGCGGGGCACGAGCAGTACTTC
d_gene: TRBD1; abundance: .; j_gene: TRBJ1-2; v_gene: TRBV7-2; CDR3aa: CASSLDNRGAYGYTF; CDR3nt: TGTGCCAGCAGCTTAGATAACAGGGGGGCGTATGGCTACACCTTC
d_gene: TRBD1; abundance: .; j_gene: TRBJ2-2; v_gene: TRBV7-2; CDR3aa: CASTPAGTGGTRELFF; CDR3nt: TGTGCCAGCACCCCGGCCGGGACAGGGGGCACCAGGGAGCTGTTTTTT
d_gene: .; abundance: .; j_gene: TRBJ1-2; v_gene: TRBV28; CDR3aa: CASSFSRAPNYGYTF; CDR3nt: TGTGCCAGCAGTTTTTCGAGAGCCCCTAACTATGGCTACACCTTC
d_gene: .; abundance: once; j_gene: TRBJ2-2; v_gene: TRBV11-3; CDR3aa: CASSLGSANTGELFF; CDR3nt: TGTGCCAGCAGCTTGGGCAGCGCGAACACCGGGGAGCTGTTTTTT
d_gene: .; abundance: .; j_gene: TRBJ1-6; v_gene: TRBV9; CDR3aa: CASSVAGEDSPLHF; CDR3nt: TGTGCCAGCAGCGTAGCAGGGGAGGATTCACCCCTCCACTTT
d_gene: TRBD1; abundance: .; j_gene: TRBJ2-7; v_gene: TRBV28; CDR3aa: CASSLPRDRTSYEQYF; CDR3nt: TGTGCCAGCAGCCTCCCCCGGGACAGGACGTCCTACGAGCAGTACTTC
d_gene: TRBD2; abundance: .; j_gene: TRBJ2-2; v_gene: TRBV27; CDR3aa: CASSLSPGLGIAGELFF; CDR3nt: TGTGCCAGCAGTTTATCGCCGGGACTAGGAATCGCCGGGGAGCTGTTTTTT
d_gene: .; abundance: once; j_gene: TRBJ1-1; v_gene: TRBV7-3; CDR3aa: CASSLQRGTEAFF; CDR3nt: TGTGCCAGCAGCCTGCAGAGGGGCACTGAAGCTTTCTTT
d_gene: .; abundance: few; j_gene: TRBJ2-1; v_gene: TRBV28; CDR3aa: CASNDYNEQFF; CDR3nt: TGTGCCAGCAACGACTACAATGAGCAGTTCTTC
d_gene: .; abundance: .; j_gene: TRBJ2-7; v_gene: TRBV19; CDR3aa: CASSISRGAYEQYF; CDR3nt: TGTGCCAGTAGTATCTCCCGCGGCGCCTACGAGCAGTACTTC
d_gene: .; abundance: .; j_gene: TRBJ1-6; v_gene: TRBV18; CDR3aa: CASSPIGGPLHF; CDR3nt: TGTGCCAGCTCACCGATCGGTGGGCCCCTCCACTTT
d_gene: TRBD1; abundance: .; j_gene: TRBJ2-1; v_gene: TRBV29-1; CDR3aa: CSVDGTAYNEQFF; CDR3nt: TGCAGCGTGGATGGGACAGCTTACAATGAGCAGTTCTTC
d_gene: .; abundance: .; j_gene: TRBJ2-2; v_gene: TRBV6-2/TRBV6-3; CDR3aa: CASSYSPINTGELFF; CDR3nt: TGTGCCAGCAGTTACTCGCCGATTAACACCGGGGAGCTGTTTTTT